One TCR beta chain is described in this entry. The CDR3 consists of 16 residues. V was pared by 0 bases and J by 7 bases, with 8 bases of the junction left unmatched. Germline CDR1 is SGHAT and CDR2 is FQNNGV. This sample stems from a study of blood T cell repertoires in COVID-19. In the study overall: There were acute and convalescent COVID-19 samples, and they came from the United States, Italy and Spain. Sources were T cells, B-cell-depleted T cells, or PBMCs; the material itself was cDNA or gDNA.

The table came from immunoSEQ multiplex PCR; TCRdb's copy has only in-frame clones and leaves some out. The sample lists about 210,000 clones, around 88% occurring once. This clonotype originated in a man in his fifties or sixties with active or convalescent COVID-19. Material for sequencing was peripheral blood. The gene calls are TRBV11-2 and TRBJ2-3, with 9 bases lining up with TRBD2. The CDR3 loop is CASSLEPGLAAHTQYF. In nucleotides, the CDR3 is TGTGCCAGCAGCTTAGAACCGGGACTAGCAGCGCATACGCAGTATTTT. Looking up the rest from reference TRBV11-2 and TRBJ2-3 gives the full variable domain: EAGVAQSPRYKIIEKRQSVAFWCNPISGHATLYWYQQILGQGPKLLIQFQNNGVVDDSQLPKDRFSAERLKGVDSTLKIQPAKLEDSAVYLCASSLEPGLAAHTQYFGPGTRLTVL.